This T cell receptor (beta chain) was obtained from a study of cytomegalovirus exposure and HLA in healthy donors. Study-wide background: The roughly 120 validation repertoires, a later analysis reported, used the same platform as the approximately 700 first-cohort repertoires.

Measured with immunoSEQ multiplex PCR; TCRdb has only the in-frame clones, and not every one. The table lists about 76,000 clones, 94% of them singletons. Notes on this clone: Its matching antigen is unknown.

General observations from the study: The tendency of first-cohort TCR clusters to co-occur in the approximately 120 validation repertoires was identified by a subsequent analysis. A few chains linked to CMV were shown in vitro to be specific for CMV antigens.

The J segment lost 4 bases and the V segment lost 3 bases, leaving 17 bases of the junction unmatched. From germline, CDR1 is SGHNT and CDR2 YYREEE (reference sequence). The CDR3 is made up of 19 amino acids. This TCR was recovered from a woman under 30 in good health and CMV-seronegative. The rearrangement joins TRBV5-4 to TRBJ2-7; 12 positions match TRBD2. The sample comprised PBMCs. As DNA, the CDR3 is TGTGCCAGCAGCTCTTGGAAAGGACTAGCGGGGACCCCCAGGTACGAGCAGTACTTC. Its translation is CASSSWKGLAGTPRYEQYF.